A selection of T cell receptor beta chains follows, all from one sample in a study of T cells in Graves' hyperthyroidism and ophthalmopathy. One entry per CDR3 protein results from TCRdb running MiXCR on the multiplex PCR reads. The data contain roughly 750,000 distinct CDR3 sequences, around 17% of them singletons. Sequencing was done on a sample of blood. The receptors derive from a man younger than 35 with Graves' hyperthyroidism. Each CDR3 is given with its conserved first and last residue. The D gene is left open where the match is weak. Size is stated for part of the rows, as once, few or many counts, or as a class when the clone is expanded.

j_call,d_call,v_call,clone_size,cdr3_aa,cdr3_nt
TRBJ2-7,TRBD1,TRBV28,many,CASSLLQTGALYEQYF,TGTGCCAGCAGCTTGCTTCAGACAGGGGCTTTGTACGAGCAGTACTTC
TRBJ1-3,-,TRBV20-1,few,CSAWGPGNTIYF,TGCAGTGCTTGGGGTCCTGGAAACACCATATATTTT
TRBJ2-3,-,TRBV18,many,CASSDYTDTQYF,TGTGCCAGCTCAGACTACACAGATACGCAGTATTTT
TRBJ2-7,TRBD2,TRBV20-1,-,CSARDTRTSGYSYEQYF,TGCAGTGCTAGAGATACGAGGACTAGCGGCTACTCCTACGAGCAGTACTTC
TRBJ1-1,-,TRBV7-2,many,CASSHRHTEAFF,TGTGCCAGCAGCCACCGACACACTGAAGCTTTCTTT
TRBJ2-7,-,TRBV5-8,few,CASSWAGKQYF,TGTGCCAGCAGCTGGGCTGGCAAGCAGTACTTC
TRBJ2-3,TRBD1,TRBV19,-,CASSRTGGTRDTQYF,TGTGCCAGTAGTCGGACAGGGGGGACTAGAGATACGCAGTATTTT
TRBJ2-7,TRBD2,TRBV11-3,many,CASSASGRVRNEQYF,TGTGCCAGCAGTGCTAGCGGGAGAGTGAGGAACGAGCAGTACTTC
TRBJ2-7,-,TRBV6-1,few,CASWRVGAYEQYF,TGTGCCAGCTGGAGGGTGGGGGCTTACGAGCAGTACTTC
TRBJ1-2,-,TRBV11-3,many,CASSPSGYGYTF,TGTGCCAGCAGCCCTTCTGGCTATGGCTACACCTTC
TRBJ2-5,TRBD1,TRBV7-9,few,CASSFQEDRGETQYF,TGTGCCAGCAGCTTTCAGGAAGACAGGGGGGAGACCCAGTACTTC
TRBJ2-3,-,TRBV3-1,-,CASSQVPGMTDTQYF,TGTGCCAGCAGCCAAGTACCCGGGATGACAGATACGCAGTATTTT
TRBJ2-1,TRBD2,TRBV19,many,CASSVGTSRYNEQFF,TGTGCCAGTAGTGTTGGGACTAGCAGATACAATGAGCAGTTCTTC
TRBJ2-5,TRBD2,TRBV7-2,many,CASSLVGRAPETQYF,TGTGCCAGCAGCTTAGTCGGGAGGGCCCCAGAGACCCAGTACTTC
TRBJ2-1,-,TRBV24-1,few,CATSDPAGLGNEQFF,TGTGCCACCAGTGACCCCGCGGGGTTGGGGAATGAGCAGTTCTTC
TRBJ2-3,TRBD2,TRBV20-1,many,CSARRREGNIDTQYF,TGCAGTGCTAGACGGCGGGAGGGTAACATAGATACGCAGTATTTT
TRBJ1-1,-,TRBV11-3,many,CASSPRDDTEAFF,TGTGCCAGCAGCCCCCGGGATGACACTGAAGCTTTCTTT
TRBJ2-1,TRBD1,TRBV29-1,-,CSVSRDRYEQFF,TGCAGCGTTTCCCGGGACAGATACGAGCAGTTCTTC
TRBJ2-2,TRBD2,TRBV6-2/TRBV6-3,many,CASSPRLADGELFF,TGTGCCAGCAGTCCGCGACTAGCAGACGGGGAGCTGTTTTTT
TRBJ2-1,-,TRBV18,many,CASSPSGDNEQFF,TGTGCCAGCTCACCATCGGGGGACAATGAGCAGTTCTTC
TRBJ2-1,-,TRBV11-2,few,CASSLAPGTGGKYNEQFF,TGTGCCAGCAGCTTAGCCCCTGGAACTGGCGGGAAATACAATGAGCAGTTCTTC
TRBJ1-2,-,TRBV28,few,CAVGYGYTF,TGTGCGGTGGGCTATGGCTACACCTTC
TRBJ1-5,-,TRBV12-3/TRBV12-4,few,CASSPRRGQPQHF,TGTGCCAGCAGTCCCCGGAGAGGACAGCCCCAGCATTTT
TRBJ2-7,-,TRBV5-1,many,CASSQIATSYEQYF,TGCGCCAGCAGCCAAATAGCGACCTCCTACGAGCAGTACTTC
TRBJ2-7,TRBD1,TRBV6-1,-,CASSPVVRQGAYEQYF,TGTGCCAGCAGTCCTGTTGTACGACAGGGGGCTTACGAGCAGTACTTC
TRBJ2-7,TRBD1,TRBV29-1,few,CSVSPGTGIYEQYF,TGCAGCGTCAGTCCCGGGACAGGGATCTACGAGCAGTACTTC
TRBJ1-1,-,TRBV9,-,CASSVGAGAMNTEAFF,TGTGCCAGCAGCGTAGGAGCAGGGGCTATGAACACTGAAGCTTTCTTT
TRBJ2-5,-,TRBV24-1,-,CATSNAGTKETQYF,TGTGCCACCAGTAACGCGGGGACAAAAGAGACCCAGTACTTC
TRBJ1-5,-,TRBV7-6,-,CATAETAGDQPQHF,TGTGCCACCGCGGAGACGGCCGGGGATCAGCCCCAGCATTTT
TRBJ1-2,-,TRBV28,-,CASSLAYSGYTF,TGTGCCAGCAGTTTAGCCTATAGCGGCTACACCTTC
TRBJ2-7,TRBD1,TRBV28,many,CASRLGGTGTYEQYF,TGTGCCAGCAGGTTGGGAGGGACAGGGACCTACGAGCAGTACTTC
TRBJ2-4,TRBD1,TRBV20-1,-,CSARPTGAGNIQYF,TGCAGTGCTAGGCCGACAGGGGCAGGAAACATTCAGTACTTC
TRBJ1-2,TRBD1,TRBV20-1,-,CSARDRQGKHGYTF,TGCAGTGCTAGAGATCGACAGGGAAAGCATGGCTACACCTTC
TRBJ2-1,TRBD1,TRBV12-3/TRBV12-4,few,CASRGQGGNEHFF,TGTGCCAGCAGAGGACAGGGGGGGAATGAGCATTTCTTC
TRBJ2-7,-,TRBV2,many,CASSESGGRYEQYF,TGTGCCAGCAGTGAAAGTGGGGGCAGGTACGAGCAGTACTTC
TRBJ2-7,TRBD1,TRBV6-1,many,CASNQYRDSYYEQYF,TGTGCCAGCAACCAATATAGGGACAGCTACTACGAGCAGTACTTC
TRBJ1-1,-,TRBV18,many,CASSPGALSTEAFF,TGTGCCAGCTCACCAGGGGCCTTGAGCACTGAAGCTTTCTTT